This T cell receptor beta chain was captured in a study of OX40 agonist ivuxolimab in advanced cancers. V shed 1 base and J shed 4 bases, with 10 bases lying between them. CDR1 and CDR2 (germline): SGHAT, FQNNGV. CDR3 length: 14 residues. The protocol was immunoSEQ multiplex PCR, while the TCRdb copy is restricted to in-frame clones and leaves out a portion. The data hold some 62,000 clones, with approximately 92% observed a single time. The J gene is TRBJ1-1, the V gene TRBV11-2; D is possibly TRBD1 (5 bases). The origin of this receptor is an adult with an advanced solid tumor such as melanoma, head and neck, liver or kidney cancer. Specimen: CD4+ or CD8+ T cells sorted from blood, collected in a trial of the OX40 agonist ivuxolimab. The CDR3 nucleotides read TGTGCCAGCAGCTTAGGTGTGGGGGTCACTGAAGCTTTCTTT. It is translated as CASSLGVGVTEAFF.